The entry below gives a single T cell receptor (beta chain) sequence along with its context. This sample is part of a study of blood T cells in healthy people across ages. Deletions cut 5 bases from V and 2 bases from J, with 14 bases between. The germline gives CDR1 SQVTM, CDR2 ANQGSEA. The CDR3 sequence is 14 residues long. PCR was performed a second time for roughly 7 to 12 cycles using a sample-barcoded 5' primer and a J-beta primer mix. TCRdb recomputed calls from the 5' RACE reads with MiXCR, one row per CDR3 protein. The sample has approximately 820,000 distinct CDR3 sequences; more than 40% are singletons.

The chain employs TRBV29-1 and TRBJ2-3, with D perhaps matching TRBD1 (7 bases). The sample consisted of blood. This TCR came from a man aged 55 to 70 in good health. The CDR3 DNA sequence: TGCAGCGTTTCCCAGGGGGGTGTCACAGATACGCAGTATTTT. It is translated as CSVSQGGVTDTQYF.